A selection of T cell receptor beta chains follows, all from one sample in a study of blood T cell repertoires in COVID-19. The data were produced by immunoSEQ multiplex PCR, yet TCRdb's version contains in-frame clones alone and is incomplete. The sample contains 100,000 to 150,000 clones, about 74% of which appear only once. The sequenced sample was peripheral blood. The receptor source for this set is a man older than 75 with COVID-19, enrolled during active disease. Each CDR3 is given with its conserved first and last residue. The D gene is left open where the match is weak. Where a row states a size, it is once, few, many or the class of an expanded clone; other rows omit it.

j_call clone_size v_call d_call cdr3_aa cdr3_nt
TRBJ2-1 . TRBV6-5 . CASSPEGLNNEQFF TGTGCCAGCAGTCCGGAAGGACTCAACAATGAGCAGTTCTTC
TRBJ1-4 . TRBV5-5 . CASSFLQGWNEKLFF TGTGCCAGCAGCTTCCTGCAGGGTTGGAATGAAAAACTGTTTTTT
TRBJ2-5 . TRBV7-3 . CASSRSQQETQYF TGTGCCAGCAGCCGGAGTCAACAAGAGACCCAGTACTTC
TRBJ2-1 . TRBV11-2 TRBD2 CASSLGGLAEYNEQFF TGTGCCAGCAGCTTAGGAGGACTAGCGGAATACAATGAGCAGTTCTTC
TRBJ2-1 . TRBV6-2/TRBV6-3 TRBD2 CASSRLAGRNNEQFF TGTGCCAGCAGTCGACTAGCGGGAAGGAACAATGAGCAGTTCTTC
TRBJ1-1 . TRBV5-1 TRBD1 CASSLDRGGTEAFF TGCGCCAGCAGCTTGGACAGGGGCGGTACTGAAGCTTTCTTT
TRBJ1-3 . TRBV27 . CASSFVRDGWYF TGTGCCAGCAGTTTCGTCCGGGATGGTTGGTATTTT
TRBJ1-3 . TRBV19 . CASSDSFSGNTIYF TGTGCCAGTAGTGACAGTTTCTCTGGAAACACCATATATTTT
TRBJ2-7 . TRBV10-1 TRBD1 CASSESTGEGTYEQYF TGCGCCAGCAGTGAGTCGACAGGGGAAGGAACCTACGAGCAGTACTTC
TRBJ2-3 . TRBV29-1 TRBD2 CSVELLAEGTDTQYF TGCAGCGTTGAACTACTAGCGGAAGGAACAGATACGCAGTATTTT
TRBJ2-3 . TRBV5-5 . CASSRGGSTDTQYF TGTGCCAGCAGCCGGGGTGGTAGCACAGATACGCAGTATTTT
TRBJ1-3 . TRBV5-1 . CASSLEGGTGNTIYF TGCGCCAGCAGCTTGGAGGGAGGGACTGGAAACACCATATATTTT
TRBJ1-2 . TRBV19 . CATWGGDGYTF TGTGCCACCTGGGGGGGCGATGGCTACACCTTC
TRBJ1-4 . TRBV15 . CATSRDQNEKLFF TGTGCCACCAGCAGAGATCAGAATGAAAAACTGTTTTTT
TRBJ2-3 . TRBV5-6 TRBD1 CASSSDRQGKVKTDTQYF TGTGCCAGCAGCTCGGACCGACAGGGAAAGGTTAAGACAGATACGCAGTATTTT
TRBJ2-1 . TRBV5-6 TRBD2 CASSSTGTSRGDEQFF TGTGCCAGCAGCTCAACCGGGACTAGCAGAGGAGATGAGCAGTTCTTC
TRBJ2-1 few TRBV19 TRBD1 CASRQTGVTYNEQFF TGTGCCAGTAGACAGACAGGGGTAACCTACAATGAGCAGTTCTTC
TRBJ2-3 . TRBV7-9 . CASSHSGTDTQYF TGTGCCAGCAGCCATAGCGGCACAGATACGCAGTATTTT
TRBJ1-5 . TRBV29-1 . CSVGAGDQPQHF TGCAGCGTTGGGGCAGGGGATCAGCCCCAGCATTTT
TRBJ1-2 few TRBV13 . CASSLVGAGVRYGYTF TGTGCCAGCAGCTTAGTTGGGGCAGGGGTGCGATATGGCTACACCTTC
TRBJ2-7 . TRBV28 TRBD2 CASSLNSGRASEQYF TGTGCCAGCAGTTTAAATTCCGGGAGGGCGTCCGAGCAGTACTTC
TRBJ2-1 . TRBV5-5 TRBD2 CASSSPAGTLTNEQFF TGTGCCAGCAGCTCACCAGCGGGGACGCTAACCAATGAGCAGTTCTTC
TRBJ2-5 few TRBV28 . CASSYQDTKGETQYF TGTGCCAGCAGTTACCAGGACACTAAAGGAGAGACCCAGTACTTC
TRBJ2-2 few TRBV27 . CASRPRLVGTGELFF TGTGCCAGCAGGCCTCGACTAGTTGGTACCGGGGAGCTGTTTTTT
TRBJ2-1 few TRBV28 . CASRFSNEQFF TGTGCCAGCCGTTTCTCCAATGAGCAGTTCTTC
TRBJ2-3 . TRBV6-6 . CASTQDLTGAQYF TGTGCCAGCACTCAGGACCTGACCGGGGCGCAGTATTTT
TRBJ1-5 . TRBV7-2 . CASSYWGPSNQPQHF TGTGCCAGCAGCTACTGGGGGCCAAGCAATCAGCCCCAGCATTTT
TRBJ1-3 . TRBV5-1 . CASSPDSSGNTIYF TGCGCCAGCAGCCCGGACAGCTCTGGAAACACCATATATTTT
TRBJ1-2 . TRBV24-1 TRBD1 CATSDLETGGGYTF TGTGCCACCAGTGATTTGGAGACAGGGGGGGGCTACACCTTC
TRBJ1-1 once TRBV25-1 TRBD1 CASSDVQGAGVTEAFF TGTGCCAGCAGTGATGTCCAGGGGGCTGGGGTCACTGAAGCTTTCTTT
TRBJ1-1 . TRBV9 . CASSATAEAFF TGTGCCAGCAGCGCCACTGCCGAAGCTTTCTTT